Below, 26 T cell receptor beta chains from the same sample are listed, as sequenced in a study of shared clonotypes between healthy human individuals. The table came from immunoSEQ multiplex PCR; TCRdb's copy has only in-frame clones and leaves some out. The table lists about 700,000 clones, 92% of them singletons. The naive CD8 subset, CD45RO-negative cells positively selected for CCR7, excluded terminally differentiated effector memory CD45RA+ cells. Sequenced input: naive CD8+ T cells sorted from blood. The receptors here all came from a man aged 30-40 years in good health.

The chain recombines TRBV7-8 with TRBJ2-1, with a weak D call TRBD2 (6 bases). Germline assignment: CDR1 SGHVS and CDR2 FQNEAQ. The CDR3 length is 17 residues. Trimming left V 5 bases short and J 0 bases short, with 17 bases between. CDR3 sequence (DNA): TGTGCCAGCAGCCCCCTAGGGCGGGGCAGCTCCTACAATGAGCAGTTCTTC. It translates to CASSPLGRGSSYNEQFF.

This chain links TRBV9 with TRBJ2-1; possibly TRBD1 for D (6 bases). The CDR3 has 12 amino acids. Germline lookup yields CDR1 SGDLS and CDR2 YYNGEE. V lost 3 bases and J lost 8, with 9 bases in between. Here the CDR3 reads CASSDRAHEQFF. The CDR3 DNA follows: TGTGCCAGCAGCGACAGGGCCCATGAGCAGTTCTTC.

This clone was seen more than once but under ten times. The gene calls are TRBV18 and TRBJ2-1; 8 bases match TRBD2. Trimming took 0 bases from V and 7 from J; bases not matched to a gene: 8. The CDR3 runs to 16 residues. Germline-derived CDR1 and CDR2 are KGHSH and LQKENI. For the CDR3, the DNA is TGTGCCAGCTCACCACCGTTCGGGAGGGCGCGTAATGAGCAGTTCTTC. Translating it yields CASSPPFGRARNEQFF.

The chain combines TRBV6-1 with TRBJ2-7, with unresolved D. The V gene lost 2 bases and the J gene lost 0 bases, with 11 bases spanning the gap. This CDR3 contains 15 residues. Germline values: CDR1 MNHNS, CDR2 SASEGT. This CDR3 reads CASSEMYTNSYEQYF. In DNA, the CDR3 is TGTGCCAGCAGTGAAATGTACACAAACTCCTACGAGCAGTACTTC.

The V call is TRBV7-6, the J call TRBJ2-2; the match to TRBD1 covers 8 bases. Germline values: CDR1 SGHVS, CDR2 FNYEAQ. The ends lost 5 bases at V and 4 bases at J; junction bases unmatched: 3. This CDR3 comprises 14 residues. Here the CDR3 DNA reads TGTGCCAGCAGCAGGACAGGGACCACCGGGGAGCTGTTTTTT. This encodes CASSRTGTTGELFF.

For this clone: Being one base from a much bigger clone, this may be a read error. Additional DNA sequences in this sample encode the identical CDR3. This chain links TRBV11-2 with TRBJ2-7, with D possibly TRBD1 on 6 matching bases. The CDR3 covers 15 residues. V shed 1 base and J shed 0 bases, with 10 bases lying between them. CDR1 is SGHAT, CDR2 FQNNGV, per germline. Written as DNA, the CDR3 is TGTGCCAGCAGCTTAGTTGGGGACAACTCCTACGAGCAGTACTTC. Its protein product is CASSLVGDNSYEQYF.

This clone showed up just once. CDR3 protein: CASTLLGGELFF. The CDR3 DNA reads TGTGCCAGTACTCTACTTGGCGGGGAGCTGTTTTTT. The chain joins TRBV19 to TRBJ2-2; no clear D. V dropped 7 bases and J dropped 7 bases, with 10 bases sitting between them. CDR3 length: 12 amino acids. Germline V gives CDR1 LNHDA, CDR2 SQIVND (reference sequence). Using reference TRBV19 and TRBJ2-2 for the parts outside the CDR3, the full variable domain is DGGITQSPKYLFRKEGQNVTLSCEQNLNHDAMYWYRQDPGQGLRLIYYSQIVNDFQKGDIAEGYSVSREKKESFPLTVTSAQKNPTAFYLCASTLLGGELFFGEGSRLTVL.

CDR3 in DNA: TGCGCCAGCACTTCCGGACAGGGCCAAGAGACCCAGTACTTC. This sequence encodes CASTSGQGQETQYF. The chain joins TRBV5-1 to TRBJ2-5, with 8 nucleotides matching TRBD1. Losses at the gene ends were 6 bases for V and 1 base for J; bases not matched to a gene: 5. The length of the CDR3 is 14 residues. Per the germline V gene, CDR1 is SGHRS and CDR2 is YFSETQ.

The chain links TRBV28 to TRBJ2-7; D is possibly TRBD2 (5 bases). Germline-derived CDR1 and CDR2 are MDHEN and SYDVKM. The CDR3 covers 16 residues. V gave up 6 bases and J gave up 3 bases, with 21 bases separating them. This CDR3 reads CASSPLQGGTLYEQYF. The CDR3 DNA reads as TGTGCCAGCAGCCCGTTACAAGGAGGTACCCTCTACGAGCAGTACTTC.

This rearrangement joins TRBV11-2 to TRBJ2-1, with 8 bases lining up with TRBD1. The V gene end was trimmed by 6 bases and the J gene end by 7 bases; junction bases not matched to a gene: 2. In germline, CDR1 is SGHAT, CDR2 FQNNGV. The CDR3 consists of 12 residues. The CDR3 DNA reads TGTGCCAGCAGTCACAGGGGGAATGAGCAGTTCTTC. Protein product: CASSHRGNEQFF. Complete variable domain (other parts from reference TRBV11-2 and TRBJ2-1): EAGVAQSPRYKIIEKRQSVAFWCNPISGHATLYWYQQILGQGPKLLIQFQNNGVVDDSQLPKDRFSAERLKGVDSTLKIQPAKLEDSAVYLCASSHRGNEQFFGPGTRLTVL.

The V call is TRBV10-3, the J call TRBJ2-1; TRBD1 aligns across 8 bases. V dropped 5 bases and J dropped 0; count of bases not matched to a gene: 3. Germline V lookup: CDR1 ENHRY, CDR2 SYGVKD. The CDR3 has 15 residues. CDR3 sequence reads: CAISPTGGSYNEQFF. The CDR3 DNA sequence: TGTGCCATCAGTCCCACAGGGGGCTCCTACAATGAGCAGTTCTTC.

This chain links TRBV28 with TRBJ1-4; 7 positions match TRBD1. V dropped 6 bases and J dropped 7; count of bases not matched to a gene: 14. Germline V gene data show CDR1 as MDHEN and CDR2 as SYDVKM. CDR3 length equals 16 residues. CDR3 protein: CASSTNRGQGSEKLFF. The CDR3 DNA is TGTGCCAGCAGCACAAACAGGGGACAAGGTTCTGAAAAACTGTTTTTT.

The rearrangement links TRBV6-6 to TRBJ2-7, with 7 nucleotides matching TRBD2. Per germline, CDR1 MNHNY and CDR2 SVGAGI (reference sequence). This CDR3 region has 14 residues. Trimming took 7 bases from V and 5 from J; bases not matched to a gene: 11. Here the CDR3 DNA reads TGTGCCAGCACCACACGGGGGAGGGTCGACGAGCAGTACTTC. It yields the protein CASTTRGRVDEQYF.

The chain links TRBV2 to TRBJ2-1; no clear D. Germline V gives CDR1 SNHLY, CDR2 FYNNEI. Between the trimmed V and J ends, which lost 7 bases and 12 bases, there was a span of 19 bases. The CDR3 runs 13 residues. In DNA form, the CDR3 reads TGTGCCAGCACCGCCCCCACTACCGCGTTGCAGTTCTTC. Protein: CASTAPTTALQFF.

The chain joins TRBV5-1 to TRBJ2-1, with a weak D call TRBD2 (6 bases). V lost 3 bases and J lost 4, with 17 bases in between. CDR3 length: 16 residues. Germline V CDR1 and CDR2: SGHRS, YFSETQ. The CDR3 coding sequence is TGCGCCAGCAGCTCCCCTGGAGGGAGAAGTTACAATGAGCAGTTCTTC. It specifies CASSSPGGRSYNEQFF. Based on the CDR3 plus reference TRBV5-1 and TRBJ2-1, the full variable domain is KAGVTQTPRYLIKTRGQQVTLSCSPISGHRSVSWYQQTPGQGLQFLFEYFSETQRNKGNFPGRFSGRQFSNSRSEMNVSTLELGDSALYLCASSSPGGRSYNEQFFGPGTRLTVL.

The rearrangement joins TRBV19 to TRBJ2-7, with D tentatively TRBD1 (5 bases). CDR3 length: 14 residues. Germline CDR1 reads LNHDA; CDR2 reads SQIVND (reference sequence). V was clipped by 8 bases and J by 2 bases, with 16 bases between them. The CDR3 DNA follows: TGTGCCAGTCTTGGACAACGAGTCACCTACGAGCAGTACTTC. It is translated as CASLGQRVTYEQYF. Filled out from reference TRBV19 and TRBJ2-7, the complete variable domain reads DGGITQSPKYLFRKEGQNVTLSCEQNLNHDAMYWYRQDPGQGLRLIYYSQIVNDFQKGDIAEGYSVSREKKESFPLTVTSAQKNPTAFYLCASLGQRVTYEQYFGPGTRLTVT.

The chain links TRBV7-2 to TRBJ2-2; D may be TRBD2 (5 bases). The CDR3 length is 18 residues. Germline-derived CDR1 and CDR2 are SGHTA and FQGNSA. V was clipped by 5 bases and J by 0 bases, with 19 bases between them. CDR3 protein: CASSRISGSGTNTGELFF. As DNA, the CDR3 is TGTGCCAGCAGCCGGATTTCGGGCAGCGGCACGAACACCGGGGAGCTGTTTTTT.

The chain is built from TRBV6-5 and TRBJ1-1; tentative D call: TRBD1 (5 bases). The V end was cut by 6 bases, the J end by 4 bases, with 15 bases between. Germline-derived CDR1 and CDR2 are MNHEY and SVGAGI. The CDR3 runs 14 residues. The chain's CDR3 is CASRKGGGGTEAFF. For the CDR3, the DNA is TGTGCCAGCAGGAAGGGTGGGGGGGGCACTGAAGCTTTCTTT.

The chain couples TRBV27 to TRBJ1-1; D gene unclear. Germline-derived CDR1 and CDR2 are MNHEY and SMNVEV (reference sequence). The CDR3 sequence is 14 residues long. Trimming removed 8 bases at V and 7 bases at J, with 20 bases between. The CDR3 here is CASRELDGRGEAFF. As DNA, the CDR3 is TGTGCCAGCCGCGAGCTGGACGGACGGGGTGAAGCTTTCTTT.

This clone has more than one count but fewer than ten. This chain links TRBV19 with TRBJ2-6; D may be TRBD1 (6 bases). Germline assignment: CDR1 LNHDA and CDR2 SQIVND (reference sequence). The CDR3 runs to 15 residues. Trimming removed 5 bases from V and 1 base from J, with 9 bases in between. CDR3 in amino acids: CASSAQGSGANVLTF. The CDR3 coding sequence is TGTGCCAGTAGTGCGCAGGGGTCTGGGGCCAACGTCCTGACTTTC.

This chain uses TRBV5-1 with TRBJ2-7; D call uncertain. This CDR3 region has 15 residues. Deletions cut 3 bases from V and 2 bases from J, with 15 bases between. Germline V CDR1 and CDR2: SGHRS, YFSETQ. CDR3 sequence: CASSSEHQPAYEQYF. CDR3 sequence (DNA): TGCGCCAGCAGCTCGGAACATCAACCGGCCTACGAGCAGTACTTC.

The genes are TRBV5-8 and TRBJ1-2; D may be TRBD1 (5 bases). V gave up 4 bases and J gave up 4 bases, with 14 bases separating them. Germline loops: CDR1 SGHTS, CDR2 YDEGEE. The CDR3 is 14 residues long. CDR3 sequence (DNA): TGTGCCAGCAGCCGGACCGGGGGTGTCTATGGCTACACCTTC. It specifies CASSRTGGVYGYTF.

This rearrangement joins TRBV15 to TRBJ2-1; tentatively, D is TRBD2 (6 bases). The CDR3 has 16 residues. With 1 base removed from V and 2 bases from J, the gap between germline ends came to 12 bases. Germline assignment: CDR1 LNHNV and CDR2 YYDKDF (reference sequence). CDR3 nucleotides: TGTGCCACCAGCAGAGGGTGGGAGGAAACCTACAATGAGCAGTTCTTC. It encodes CATSRGWEETYNEQFF. Using reference TRBV15 and TRBJ2-1 for the parts outside the CDR3, the full variable domain is DAMVIQNPRYQVTQFGKPVTLSCSQTLNHNVMYWYQQKSSQAPKLLFHYYDKDFNNEADTPDNFQSRRPNTSFCFLDIRSPGLGDTAMYLCATSRGWEETYNEQFFGPGTRLTVL.

This rearrangement joins TRBV27 to TRBJ2-1; maybe TRBD2 (5 bases). V lost 2 bases to trimming and J lost 3 bases, with 17 bases between them. CDR1 and CDR2 from the germline V gene are MNHEY and SMNVEV (reference sequence). The CDR3 sequence is 17 residues long. CDR3 in amino acids: CASSLGPSFRFYNEQFF. The CDR3 DNA reads TGTGCCAGCAGTTTAGGACCTAGCTTTAGATTCTACAATGAGCAGTTCTTC.

The chain employs TRBV27 and TRBJ2-7, with 7 bases lining up with TRBD2. The V gene end was trimmed by 0 bases and the J gene end by 3 bases; junction bases not matched to a gene: 2. This CDR3 has 14 amino acids. Germline CDR1 and CDR2: MNHEY and SMNVEV (reference sequence). The CDR3 DNA reads TGTGCCAGCAGTTTATCGGCTAGCGGCTACGAGCAGTACTTC. This gives the protein CASSLSASGYEQYF.

This chain links TRBV13 with TRBJ2-2; D gene unclear. The CDR3 runs to 15 residues. With 6 bases removed from V and 5 bases from J, the gap between germline ends came to 16 bases. Germline loops: CDR1 PRHDT, CDR2 FYEKMQ (reference sequence). This chain's CDR3 is CASSRTETGTGELFF. The CDR3 DNA is TGTGCCAGCAGTCGAACAGAAACCGGGACCGGGGAGCTGTTTTTT.